Here is one T cell receptor (beta chain) with its context. The CDR3 consists of 12 residues. CDR1 and CDR2 (germline): SGHAT, FQNNGV. V lost 4 bases, J lost 6 bases, and 2 bases stayed unmatched. Clones were sequenced by immunoSEQ multiplex PCR, and TCRdb holds only the in-frame ones, with some missing. The sample shows roughly 310,000 clones, approximately 88% of them seen only once. These data come from a study of blood T cell repertoires in COVID-19. The source is a woman aged 45 to 65 with active or convalescent COVID-19. Sequencing was performed on peripheral blood. This rearrangement joins TRBV11-2 to TRBJ2-7; 8 nucleotides match TRBD1. CDR3 loop: CASSSQGGEQYF. CDR3 bases: TGTGCCAGCAGCTCACAGGGGGGCGAGCAGTACTTC.